The rows below give T cell receptor beta chains drawn from one sample of a study of shared clonotypes between healthy human individuals. The table came from immunoSEQ multiplex PCR; TCRdb's copy has only in-frame clones and leaves some out. This table has about 820,000 clones, over 90% appearing once. The sequenced sample consisted of naive CD8+ T cells sorted from blood. These receptors came from a young man in good health. Both conserved end residues are part of each CDR3. D genes are given only for firm matches. Size values are once, few and many counts, or a class for expanded clones, and some rows have none.

NA | TRBJ2-5 | TRBV18 | NA | CASSPPTANEIRTQYF | TGTGCCAGCTCACCACCCACAGCGAACGAGATTCGTACCCAGTACTTC
NA | TRBJ2-1 | TRBV28 | few | CASSFGLTSYNEQFF | TGTGCCAGCAGTTTCGGACTGACCTCCTACAATGAGCAGTTCTTC
TRBD1 | TRBJ2-7 | TRBV29-1 | NA | CSVPGQGFYEQYF | TGCAGCGTCCCGGGACAGGGTTTCTACGAGCAGTACTTC
NA | TRBJ2-7 | TRBV5-1 | NA | CASSLEGGVSYEQYF | TGCGCCAGCAGCTTGGAGGGAGGAGTCTCCTACGAGCAGTACTTC
NA | TRBJ2-5 | TRBV5-4 | NA | CASSSAGQETQYF | TGTGCCAGCAGCTCAGCAGGGCAAGAGACCCAGTACTTC
NA | TRBJ2-7 | TRBV7-6 | NA | CASSLALGQLYEQYF | TGTGCCAGCAGCTTAGCGCTAGGACAGCTCTACGAGCAGTACTTC
NA | TRBJ2-5 | TRBV18 | NA | CASSPGLAQYF | TGTGCCAGCTCACCTGGCTTGGCCCAGTACTTC
NA | TRBJ2-7 | TRBV18 | NA | CASSPLPNTGSWGGEQGHF | TGTGCCAGCTCACCACTTCCAAATACAGGATCTTGGGGCGGGGAGCAGGGGCACTTC
TRBD2 | TRBJ2-1 | TRBV9 | NA | CASSVASEREIGYNEQFF | TGTGCCAGCAGCGTAGCTAGCGAGCGGGAGATTGGTTACAATGAGCAGTTCTTC
NA | TRBJ2-1 | TRBV4-1 | once | CASSVGQPNEQFF | TGCGCCAGCAGCGTGGGGCAGCCCAATGAGCAGTTCTTC
NA | TRBJ1-1 | TRBV6-5 | NA | CASSGQNTEAFF | TGTGCCAGCAGCGGACAGAACACTGAAGCTTTCTTT
TRBD1 | TRBJ2-7 | TRBV27 | NA | CASSAGTGVYEQYF | TGTGCCAGCAGTGCCGGGACAGGTGTCTACGAGCAGTACTTC
TRBD1 | TRBJ1-3 | TRBV18 | NA | CASSPPRDRSHTIYF | TGTGCCAGCTCACCACCGCGGGACAGGTCGCACACCATATATTTT
TRBD2 | TRBJ2-7 | TRBV5-4 | once | CASSNLAGGPSLEQYF | TGTGCCAGCAGCAATCTAGCGGGAGGGCCGTCTCTCGAGCAGTACTTC
NA | TRBJ2-7 | TRBV11-2 | NA | CASSLWESYEQYF | TGTGCCAGCAGCTTGTGGGAGTCCTACGAGCAGTACTTC
TRBD1 | TRBJ1-4 | TRBV10-3 | NA | CAISPETGVEKLFF | TGTGCCATCAGTCCTGAGACAGGGGTGGAAAAACTGTTTTTT
NA | TRBJ2-3 | TRBV7-8 | NA | CASRQALSTDTQYF | TGTGCCAGCAGGCAGGCCCTTAGCACAGATACGCAGTATTTT
TRBD1 | TRBJ2-7 | TRBV10-3 | NA | CAISNRQGVSYEQYF | TGTGCCATCAGTAACAGACAGGGGGTTTCCTACGAGCAGTACTTC
NA | TRBJ1-2 | TRBV27 | NA | CASSLDGNYGYTF | TGTGCCAGCAGTTTGGACGGAAACTATGGCTACACCTTC
NA | TRBJ1-3 | TRBV2 | NA | CASRAGGLSGNTIYF | TGTGCCAGCAGGGCGGGCGGACTCTCTGGAAACACCATATATTTT
NA | TRBJ2-2 | TRBV11-2 | NA | CASRDQRVGGELFF | TGTGCCAGCAGAGATCAGCGGGTGGGCGGGGAGCTGTTTTTT
TRBD1 | TRBJ2-2 | TRBV4-3 | NA | CASSRGQSSTGELFF | TGCGCCAGCAGCCGGGGACAGAGCAGCACCGGGGAGCTGTTTTTT
NA | TRBJ1-2 | TRBV9 | once | CASKSGDGYTF | TGTGCCAGCAAGTCGGGCGATGGCTACACCTTC
NA | TRBJ2-7 | TRBV7-9 | NA | CASSWDTRYEQYF | TGTGCCAGCAGCTGGGACACCAGATACGAGCAGTACTTC
TRBD1 | TRBJ2-2 | TRBV7-8 | once | CAGQTGTGELFF | TGTGCCGGCCAGACAGGGACCGGGGAGCTGTTTTTT
TRBD1 | TRBJ2-5 | TRBV6-5 | NA | CATGTGQETQYF | TGTGCCACCGGGACAGGGCAAGAGACCCAGTACTTC
NA | TRBJ1-1 | TRBV10-1 | NA | CASSESPGDTEAFF | TGCGCCAGCAGTGAGTCCCCAGGGGACACTGAAGCTTTCTTT
TRBD1 | TRBJ2-2 | TRBV25-1 | NA | CASSARTGVAGELFF | TGTGCCAGCAGTGCCCGGACAGGGGTGGCCGGGGAGCTGTTTTTT
NA | TRBJ2-3 | TRBV5-1 | NA | CASSLVQGATDTQYF | TGCGCCAGCAGCTTGGTGCAGGGTGCCACAGATACGCAGTATTTT
NA | TRBJ2-5 | TRBV27 | NA | CASSYVNQETQYF | TGTGCCAGCAGTTATGTGAACCAAGAGACCCAGTACTTC
NA | TRBJ2-7 | TRBV5-5 | NA | CASSLVLATEQYF | TGTGCCAGCAGCTTGGTCCTAGCAACCGAGCAGTACTTC
NA | TRBJ2-7 | TRBV11-2 | NA | CASNLDSGLIAYEQYF | TGTGCCAGCAACTTAGACAGCGGCCTAATCGCCTACGAGCAGTACTTC
TRBD1 | TRBJ2-7 | TRBV2 | NA | CASSARTGGSVGVGYF | TGTGCCAGCAGTGCTCGGACAGGGGGTTCAGTGGGTGTGGGGTACTTC
TRBD2 | TRBJ2-1 | TRBV7-9 | NA | CASSQILAGLSYNEQFF | TGTGCCAGCAGTCAAATACTAGCGGGACTCTCCTACAATGAGCAGTTCTTC
NA | TRBJ1-4 | TRBV28 | NA | CASSSNLESWEKLFF | TGTGCCAGCAGTTCCAATCTTGAGTCTTGGGAAAAACTGTTTTTT
TRBD1 | TRBJ1-5 | TRBV7-9 | NA | CASSPITGDSNQPQHF | TGTGCCAGCAGCCCTATTACAGGGGATAGCAATCAGCCCCAGCATTTT
TRBD1 | TRBJ2-3 | TRBV4-1 | NA | CASSPDRVQVGQDTQYF | TGCGCCAGCAGCCCAGACAGGGTACAGGTAGGGCAGGATACGCAGTATTTT
TRBD1 | TRBJ2-7 | TRBV5-5 | NA | CASSGQTGGNDEQYF | TGTGCCAGCAGCGGCCAAACAGGGGGTAATGACGAGCAGTACTTC
NA | TRBJ2-7 | TRBV27 | NA | CASSPTRQPFHYEQYF | TGTGCCAGCAGCCCCACCAGACAGCCCTTTCACTACGAGCAGTACTTC
NA | TRBJ2-5 | TRBV7-9 | NA | CASSRLEETQYF | TGTGCCAGCAGCAGGTTAGAGGAGACCCAGTACTTC
NA | TRBJ2-3 | TRBV5-8 | NA | CASSSFVGRPTDTQYF | TGTGCCAGCAGCTCCTTTGTGGGGAGGCCCACAGATACGCAGTATTTT
TRBD1 | TRBJ2-2 | TRBV30 | once | CAWSWESAGGFGELFF | TGTGCCTGGAGTTGGGAATCGGCAGGGGGCTTCGGGGAGCTGTTTTTT
TRBD1 | TRBJ2-5 | TRBV11-2 | NA | CASSLGLTGRETQYF | TGTGCCAGCAGCTTAGGGCTGACAGGGCGCGAGACCCAGTACTTC
NA | TRBJ1-2 | TRBV19 | NA | CASSSASNYGYTF | TGTGCCAGTAGTAGCGCATCTAACTATGGCTACACCTTC
TRBD1 | TRBJ2-2 | TRBV6-5 | NA | CASSYAQGAGELFF | TGTGCCAGCAGTTACGCCCAGGGGGCCGGGGAGCTGTTTTTT
NA | TRBJ2-1 | TRBV20-1 | NA | CSAYWENEQFF | TGCAGTGCTTACTGGGAGAATGAGCAGTTCTTC
TRBD1 | TRBJ2-5 | TRBV5-6 | once | CASTLGFIRDRVVETQYF | TGTGCCAGCACTTTGGGTTTCATCCGGGACAGAGTTGTGGAGACCCAGTACTTC
TRBD1 | TRBJ2-7 | TRBV6-5 | NA | CASSYGQGAWEQYF | TGTGCCAGCAGTTATGGACAGGGGGCATGGGAGCAGTACTTC
NA | TRBJ2-7 | TRBV6-1 | NA | CASSGPPAGPVYEQYF | TGTGCCAGCAGTGGACCCCCGGCCGGCCCGGTCTACGAGCAGTACTTC
TRBD1 | TRBJ1-1 | TRBV7-9 | NA | CASSSGTGLENTEAFF | TGTGCCAGCAGCTCCGGGACAGGGTTAGAGAACACTGAAGCTTTCTTT
NA | TRBJ2-1 | TRBV7-3 | NA | CASSLFLGGNEQFF | TGTGCCAGCAGCTTATTTCTAGGAGGCAATGAGCAGTTCTTC
TRBD2 | TRBJ2-1 | TRBV7-9 | NA | CASSLVGSGDNEQFF | TGTGCCAGCAGCTTAGTGGGTAGCGGGGACAATGAGCAGTTCTTC
TRBD2 | TRBJ2-3 | TRBV5-1 | NA | CASSLELAVNTDTQYF | TGCGCCAGCAGCTTGGAACTAGCGGTAAACACAGATACGCAGTATTTT
NA | TRBJ2-3 | TRBV10-1 | NA | CALQRAGPSFDTQYF | TGCGCCTTACAGAGGGCCGGACCCTCGTTCGATACGCAGTATTTT
NA | TRBJ2-1 | TRBV15 | NA | CATSRGQATGSLYNEQFF | TGTGCCACCAGCAGAGGACAGGCTACAGGGTCCCTCTACAATGAGCAGTTCTTC
TRBD2 | TRBJ2-7 | TRBV25-1 | NA | CASSDPGLAGDEQYF | TGTGCCAGCAGTGACCCGGGACTAGCGGGGGACGAGCAGTACTTC
TRBD1 | TRBJ1-4 | TRBV7-9 | NA | CASSLPAGTAEKLFF | TGTGCCAGCAGCCTCCCCGCCGGGACAGCCGAAAAACTGTTTTTT
NA | TRBJ2-1 | TRBV10-2 | once | CASSEGVEQFF | TGCGCCAGCAGTGAGGGGGTTGAGCAGTTCTTC
TRBD1 | TRBJ1-1 | TRBV5-1 | NA | CASSNPTGGALTNTEAFF | TGCGCCAGCAGCAACCCTACAGGGGGCGCTTTGACGAACACTGAAGCTTTCTTT
NA | TRBJ1-1 | TRBV7-9 | once | CASSADPRANTEAFF | TGTGCCAGCAGCGCAGACCCGAGGGCGAACACTGAAGCTTTCTTT